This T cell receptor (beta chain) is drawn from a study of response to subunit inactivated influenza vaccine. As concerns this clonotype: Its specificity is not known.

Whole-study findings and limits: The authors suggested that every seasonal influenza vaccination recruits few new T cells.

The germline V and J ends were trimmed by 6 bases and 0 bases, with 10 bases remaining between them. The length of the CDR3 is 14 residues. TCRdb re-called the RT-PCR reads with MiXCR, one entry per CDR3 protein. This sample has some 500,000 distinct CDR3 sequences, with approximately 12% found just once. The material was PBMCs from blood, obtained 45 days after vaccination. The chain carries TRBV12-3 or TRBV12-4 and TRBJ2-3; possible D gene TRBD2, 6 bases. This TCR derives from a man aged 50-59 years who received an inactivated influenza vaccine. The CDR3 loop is CASRWAGSTDTQYF. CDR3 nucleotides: TGTGCCAGCAGGTGGGCGGGGAGCACAGATACGCAGTATTTT.